These T cell receptor beta chains were read from a single sample in a study of shared clonotypes between healthy human individuals. TCRdb's table, derived via immunoSEQ multiplex PCR, lists solely in-frame clones and lacks some. The table has hundreds of thousands of clones, 60% to 75% seen once. Sequences were obtained from memory CD4+ T cells sorted from blood. These receptors all stem from a woman in her twenties or thirties in good health. CDR3s include the opening cysteine and the closing phenylalanine or tryptophan.

V gene: TRBV5-4; J gene: TRBJ2-3; CDR3 protein: CASSFGDTQYF
V gene: TRBV18; J gene: TRBJ2-7; CDR3 protein: CASSEFLTTDGLLHEQYF
V gene: TRBV5-1; J gene: TRBJ2-3; CDR3 protein: CASSYGPIGLAKSTDTQYF
V gene: TRBV15; J gene: TRBJ2-5; CDR3 protein: CATSRDIGQETQYF
V gene: TRBV27; J gene: TRBJ1-1; CDR3 protein: CASSSKTSLGTEAFF
V gene: TRBV4-1; J gene: TRBJ1-4; CDR3 protein: CASSQVGGTNEKLFF
V gene: TRBV7-9; J gene: TRBJ2-1; CDR3 protein: CASSPGTMKSDEQFF
V gene: TRBV11-1; J gene: TRBJ1-5; CDR3 protein: CASSRWGDQPQHF
V gene: TRBV28; J gene: TRBJ2-2; CDR3 protein: CASSLSKGTFTGELFF
V gene: TRBV27; J gene: TRBJ2-2; CDR3 protein: CASSFGAASRGELFF
V gene: TRBV28; J gene: TRBJ1-2; CDR3 protein: CASRVGKYGYTF
V gene: TRBV5-1; J gene: TRBJ2-2; CDR3 protein: CASRLGQATGELFF
V gene: TRBV6-5; J gene: TRBJ1-3; CDR3 protein: CASSWTSGDSGNTIYF
V gene: TRBV25-1; J gene: TRBJ1-4; CDR3 protein: CASSARGTGKYEKLFF
V gene: TRBV10-1; J gene: TRBJ2-5; CDR3 protein: CASSETLQETQYF
V gene: TRBV19; J gene: TRBJ2-2; CDR3 protein: CASSGTGTSGLTGELFF
V gene: TRBV6-5; J gene: TRBJ2-5; CDR3 protein: CASSDSQETQYF
V gene: TRBV7-2; J gene: TRBJ1-1; CDR3 protein: CASSHQRDTEAFF
V gene: TRBV4-1; J gene: TRBJ1-5; CDR3 protein: CASSSGDRADGQPQHF
V gene: TRBV5-6; J gene: TRBJ1-1; CDR3 protein: CASSFTAGTGRIRNTEAFF
V gene: TRBV25-1; J gene: TRBJ2-1; CDR3 protein: CASSEASGRGYNEQFF
V gene: TRBV5-6; J gene: TRBJ2-5; CDR3 protein: CASSPPSGRLFEQYF
V gene: TRBV19; J gene: TRBJ1-5; CDR3 protein: CASIWDRKHQPQHF
V gene: TRBV6-1; J gene: TRBJ2-2; CDR3 protein: CASSAWGTGSTGELFF
V gene: TRBV12-5; J gene: TRBJ2-1; CDR3 protein: CASGLPRDRGSLSSYNEQFF
V gene: TRBV25-1; J gene: TRBJ1-4; CDR3 protein: CASLGTNEKLFF
V gene: TRBV6-1; J gene: TRBJ1-1; CDR3 protein: CASSNDRDADEAFF
V gene: TRBV10-3; J gene: TRBJ2-7; CDR3 protein: CAASRTGLDEQYF
V gene: TRBV5-1; J gene: TRBJ2-1; CDR3 protein: CASSRLAGFSSNEQFF
V gene: TRBV5-1; J gene: TRBJ2-7; CDR3 protein: CASRTSTSEQYF
V gene: TRBV4-2; J gene: TRBJ2-7; CDR3 protein: CASSPDPASGSYEQYF
V gene: TRBV7-2; J gene: TRBJ2-1; CDR3 protein: CASSLAGTSGTLNEQFF
V gene: TRBV29-1; J gene: TRBJ2-3; CDR3 protein: CSSDRGAFTDTQYF
V gene: TRBV4-1; J gene: TRBJ1-1; CDR3 protein: CASSSPGQGFLDRNTEAFF
V gene: TRBV7-3; J gene: TRBJ2-5; CDR3 protein: CASSLTGNYRETQYF
V gene: TRBV5-1; J gene: TRBJ2-5; CDR3 protein: CASSSSGTGVGETQYF
V gene: TRBV7-9; J gene: TRBJ2-3; CDR3 protein: CASSFAASDTQYF
V gene: TRBV5-1; J gene: TRBJ2-1; CDR3 protein: CASSTTGAHNEQFF
V gene: TRBV28; J gene: TRBJ2-7; CDR3 protein: CASSSARQQYF
V gene: TRBV27; J gene: TRBJ2-4; CDR3 protein: CASSETGGFFDIQYF
V gene: TRBV18; J gene: TRBJ1-1; CDR3 protein: CASSPRTGGDTEAFF
V gene: TRBV6-1; J gene: TRBJ1-4; CDR3 protein: CASSERTARGEKLFF
V gene: TRBV6-5; J gene: TRBJ2-7; CDR3 protein: CASSYSGVRTYEQYF
V gene: TRBV18; J gene: TRBJ2-3; CDR3 protein: CASSHRASGSTDTQYF
V gene: TRBV11-2; J gene: TRBJ1-2; CDR3 protein: CASSFGTGLWANYGYTF
V gene: TRBV28; J gene: TRBJ2-7; CDR3 protein: CASSLAGEVYEQYF
V gene: TRBV28; J gene: TRBJ2-5; CDR3 protein: CASRKGLQETQYF
V gene: TRBV28; J gene: TRBJ2-5; CDR3 protein: CATSRTSVQETQYF
V gene: TRBV27; J gene: TRBJ1-4; CDR3 protein: CASSSQGAKLFF
V gene: TRBV5-1; J gene: TRBJ1-1; CDR3 protein: CASSLVQGNTEAFF
V gene: TRBV28; J gene: TRBJ1-3; CDR3 protein: CASSPGDRGNGNTIYF
V gene: TRBV10-1; J gene: TRBJ2-1; CDR3 protein: CASSRDRVMNEQFF
V gene: TRBV7-3; J gene: TRBJ2-1; CDR3 protein: CASSRTSGDLNNEQFF